This entry describes one TCR beta chain. The sample is drawn from a study of PD-L1 blockade in urothelial cancer. About the research overall: It was at 3 weeks (second dose) and 6 weeks after treatment start that blood was analyzed. The study recovered a median of around 140,000 T cells per blood sample.

TCRdb keeps only in-frame clones here, not all; method: immunoSEQ multiplex PCR. The data show some 53,000 clones, 77% seen once. This CDR3 region has 13 residues. V lost 1 base, J lost 5 bases, and 6 bases lay in between. From germline, CDR1 is SEHNR and CDR2 FQNEAQ (reference sequence). This chain links TRBV7-9 with TRBJ1-5; D is ambiguous. This material consisted of PBMCs, taken around atezolizumab (anti-PD-L1) treatment. The clonotype was recovered from a man between 65 and 85 years old with urothelial cancer. Written as DNA, the CDR3 is TGTGCCAGCAGCTTAGAACGGGATCAGCCCCAGCATTTT. As protein: CASSLERDQPQHF.